This T cell receptor (beta chain) was identified in a study of blood T cell repertoires in COVID-19. In the study overall: From the United States, Italy and Spain came samples of acute and convalescent COVID-19. PBMCs, B-cell-depleted T cells, or T cells were the source of the cDNA or gDNA that made up the material.

The CDR3 contains 15 residues. The V segment lost 11 bases and the J segment 2 bases; nucleotides outside the gene matches: 10. CDR1 ENHRY and CDR2 SYGVKD come from the germline V gene. Original analysis: By means of reference gene primer amplification, nucleated cell counts were estimated. Repertoires were generated with immunoSEQ multiplex PCR, while TCRdb's copy carries only in-frame clones and drops some. That table furnishes V, J and clone size, whereas the DNA furnished D and trimming. The sample yields approximately 54,000 clones, approximately 87% seen once. The J gene is TRBJ2-2, the V gene TRBV10-3; 8 nucleotides align to TRBD1. Material: peripheral blood. This clonotype was sampled from a man aged 45 to 65 with acute or convalescent COVID-19. The CDR3 sequence is CALGKTGDNTGELFF. DNA for the CDR3: TGTGCCCTCGGGAAGACAGGGGACAACACCGGGGAGCTGTTTTTT.